A single sample is the source of the 32 T cell receptor beta chains below, sequenced in a study of cytomegalovirus exposure and HLA in healthy donors. PCR used 60 Vbeta primers and 13 Jbeta primers. TCRdb keeps only in-frame clones here, not all; method: immunoSEQ multiplex PCR. The sample yields 130,000 to 150,000 clones, over 60% seen once. The sample taken for sequencing was PBMCs. Receptors originate from a man between 35 and 55 years old in good health and CMV-seropositive.

Notes on this clone: The same CDR3 also results from other DNA sequences found in this sample. The rearrangement uses TRBV5-1 and TRBJ2-1; 12 bases are shared with TRBD1. The V segment lost 4 bases and the J segment 7 bases; nucleotides outside the gene matches: 3. Germline V gene data show CDR1 as SGHRS and CDR2 as YFSETQ. This CDR3 contains 14 residues. CDR3 sequence reads: CASSAGQGANEQFF. The CDR3 coding sequence is TGCGCCAGCAGCGCGGGACAGGGGGCAAATGAGCAGTTCTTC.

The chain has TRBV30 and TRBJ1-2, with D possibly being TRBD1 (5 bases). V lost 0 bases and J 4 bases, leaving 15 bases between the germline ends. This CDR3 spans 15 amino acids. CDR1 GTSNPN and CDR2 SVGIG come from the germline V gene (reference sequence). The CDR3 protein is CAWSVAGRLGYGYTF. The DNA for the CDR3 is TGTGCCTGGAGTGTAGCGGGGCGGTTGGGCTATGGCTACACCTTC.

This sequence joins TRBV15 and TRBJ1-5; possibly TRBD1 for D (5 bases). The CDR3 consists of 13 residues. The V gene lost 5 bases and the J gene lost 5 bases, with 10 bases spanning the gap. Germline-derived CDR1 and CDR2 are LNHNV and YYDKDF (reference sequence). Here the CDR3 DNA reads TGTGCCACCAGCTCAGGGAGGTATCAGCCCCAGCATTTT. Protein product: CATSSGRYQPQHF.

V gene TRBV25-1 combines with J gene TRBJ2-5; D may be TRBD2 (6 bases). V lost 3 bases and J 7 bases, leaving 18 bases between the germline ends. Germline lookup yields CDR1 MGHDK and CDR2 SYGVNS. This CDR3 spans 15 amino acids. CDR3 bases: TGTGCCAGCAGTGACCAGCGACTAGTCAGTGGGACCCAGTACTTC. Its translation is CASSDQRLVSGTQYF.

This sequence joins TRBV25-1 and TRBJ2-7; TRBD2 matches 10 bases. Germline V CDR1 and CDR2: MGHDK, SYGVNS. CDR3 length equals 15 residues. With V trimmed by 1 base and J by 7 bases, 7 bases remained unmatched. CDR3 nucleotides: TGTGCCAGCAGTGAATTCACTAGCGGGACTCGAGAGCAGTACTTC. It specifies CASSEFTSGTREQYF.

The chain uses TRBV30 and TRBJ2-7; 9 bases are shared with TRBD1. The CDR3 runs to 13 residues. V was clipped by 3 bases and J by 4 bases; unmatched bases: 4. Germline CDR1 GTSNPN, CDR2 SVGIG (reference sequence). CDR3 in DNA: TGTGCCTGGAGGGGGACAGGGAAATACGAGCAGTACTTC. This sequence encodes CAWRGTGKYEQYF.

This clone was detected once. The V and J genes are TRBV5-4 and TRBJ2-7; the D gene is possibly TRBD1 (6 bases). The CDR3 consists of 14 residues. Germline lookup yields CDR1 SGHNT and CDR2 YYREEE (reference sequence). The V gene lost 0 bases and the J gene lost 3 bases, with 10 bases spanning the gap. CDR3 sequence reads: CASSLVGGNYEQYF. The CDR3 bases are TGTGCCAGCAGCTTGGTAGGGGGAAACTACGAGCAGTACTTC. Drawing the rest from reference TRBV5-4 and TRBJ2-7, the complete variable domain is ETGVTQSPTHLIKTRGQQVTLRCSSQSGHNTVSWYQQALGQGPQFIFQYYREEENGRGNFPPRFSGLQFPNYSSELNVNALELDDSALYLCASSLVGGNYEQYFGPGTRLTVT.

This clone was seen more than once but under ten times. This rearrangement joins TRBV7-9 to TRBJ1-1; D is unclear. The V end lost 8 bases, the J end lost 1 base, and 11 bases lay between the germline ends. The CDR3 runs 13 residues. Germline V CDR1 and CDR2: SEHNR, FQNEAQ (reference sequence). The CDR3 DNA follows: TGTGCCAGCGCCGGGGAATGGAACACTGAAGCTTTCTTT. Translated: CASAGEWNTEAFF.

V is TRBV11-2 and J is TRBJ2-7, with D hard to call. V lost 3 bases, J lost 2 bases, and 8 bases lay in between. From germline, CDR1 is SGHAT and CDR2 FQNNGV. This CDR3 spans 13 amino acids. This chain's CDR3 is CASSFSSAYEQYF. The CDR3, as DNA: TGTGCCAGCAGCTTTTCTAGTGCCTACGAGCAGTACTTC. The entire variable domain, with the rest obtained from reference TRBV11-2 and TRBJ2-7, is as follows: EAGVAQSPRYKIIEKRQSVAFWCNPISGHATLYWYQQILGQGPKLLIQFQNNGVVDDSQLPKDRFSAERLKGVDSTLKIQPAKLEDSAVYLCASSFSSAYEQYFGPGTRLTVT.

V is TRBV28 and J is TRBJ2-1, with 7 positions matching TRBD2. This CDR3 has 15 amino acids. Losses at the gene ends were 6 bases for V and 0 bases for J; bases not matched to a gene: 5. Looked up from germline, CDR1 is MDHEN and CDR2 is SYDVKM. CDR3 region: CASRPSGSSYNEQFF. Written as DNA, the CDR3 is TGTGCCAGCAGGCCTAGCGGATCCTCCTACAATGAGCAGTTCTTC.

This clone came up once. The chain has TRBV7-6 and TRBJ2-1; 12 bases are a match to TRBD2. Germline V lookup: CDR1 SGHVS, CDR2 FNYEAQ. V lost 1 base and J lost 0; bases outside the gene matches: 1. This CDR3 comprises 17 residues. The CDR3 nucleotides are TGTGCCAGCAGCTTAGAGACTAGCGGGAGCTCCTACAATGAGCAGTTCTTC. Translation: CASSLETSGSSYNEQFF.

There are a few counts of this clone. The chain has TRBV10-3 and TRBJ2-1; D unresolved. Germline V gene sequence: CDR1 ENHRY, CDR2 SYGVKD. This CDR3 is built from 13 residues. Between the trimmed V and J ends, which lost 4 bases and 8 bases, there was a span of 12 bases. CDR3 residues: CAISGQVKDEQFF. The CDR3 nucleotides are TGTGCCATCAGTGGGCAGGTGAAAGATGAGCAGTTCTTC.

The table lists this clone with a few counts. The chain joins TRBV29-1 to TRBJ2-6; no definite D call. Trimming left V 5 bases short and J 4 bases short, with 15 bases between. CDR1 SQVTM and CDR2 ANQGSEA come from the germline V gene. CDR3 length equals 15 residues. DNA of the CDR3: TGCAGCGTTTCGCATAATTGGGCCGGGGCCAACGTCCTGACTTTC. Encoded protein: CSVSHNWAGANVLTF.

This clone was counted once. This chain joins TRBV7-2 and TRBJ2-1; 7 bases are shared with TRBD1. The V gene's germline CDR1 is SGHTA and CDR2 FQGNSA. The CDR3 runs 15 residues. With 5 bases clipped from V and 7 bases from J, the junction kept 11 bases outside the gene matches. CDR3 in DNA: TGTGCCAGCAGCAGAGACAGGGCGGCGGAGAATGAGCAGTTCTTC. Protein sequence: CASSRDRAAENEQFF.

V and J are TRBV7-9 and TRBJ1-2; D gene uncertain. This CDR3 comprises 15 residues. V shed 1 base and J shed 7 bases, with 16 bases lying between them. The germline V gene has CDR1 SEHNR and CDR2 FQNEAQ (reference sequence). CDR3 sequence: CASSLDEGRWGGYTF. Here the CDR3 DNA reads TGTGCCAGCAGCTTAGACGAGGGAAGATGGGGTGGCTACACCTTC.

The sample holds a few counts of this clone. The rearrangement joins TRBV5-4 to TRBJ2-3, with D perhaps matching TRBD2 (6 bases). The CDR3 length is 15 residues. V dropped 4 bases and J dropped 4 bases, with 16 bases sitting between them. Per germline, CDR1 SGHNT and CDR2 YYREEE (reference sequence). The CDR3 DNA reads as TGTGCCAGCAGCCCCGAGCGGGCGAGCGCAGATACGCAGTATTTT. Translating it yields CASSPERASADTQYF.

The chain is built from TRBV28 and TRBJ2-7; a possible D gene is TRBD2 (5 bases). Germline V gives CDR1 MDHEN, CDR2 SYDVKM. Trimming shortened V by 3 bases and J by 3 bases, and 15 bases separated the two germline ends. The CDR3 contains 15 residues. The CDR3 is CASSLTQLVGYEQYF. DNA of the CDR3: TGTGCCAGCAGTTTGACCCAACTAGTCGGCTACGAGCAGTACTTC.

The chain is built from TRBV7-8 and TRBJ2-5; 7 nucleotides line up with TRBD2. The CDR3 runs 15 residues. The V segment lost 2 bases and the J segment 5 bases; nucleotides outside the gene matches: 8. In germline, CDR1 is SGHVS, CDR2 FQNEAQ. This chain's CDR3 is CASSLNRLAGETQYF. CDR3 sequence (DNA): TGTGCCAGCAGCTTAAATCGACTAGCTGGGGAGACCCAGTACTTC.

The table lists this clone with a few counts. The chain links TRBV9 to TRBJ2-1, with D perhaps TRBD1 (5 bases). The germline V gene has CDR1 SGDLS and CDR2 YYNGEE. The CDR3 extends over 14 amino acids. V lost 0 bases, J lost 4 bases, and 8 bases lay in between. The CDR3 is CASSVGRGYNEQFF. DNA for the CDR3: TGTGCCAGCAGCGTAGGAAGGGGTTACAATGAGCAGTTCTTC. Looking up the rest from reference TRBV9 and TRBJ2-1 gives the full variable domain: DSGVTQTPKHLITATGQRVTLRCSPRSGDLSVYWYQQSLDQGLQFLIQYYNGEERAKGNILERFSAQQFPDLHSELNLSSLELGDSALYFCASSVGRGYNEQFFGPGTRLTVL.

V usage is TRBV11-2 and J usage is TRBJ2-7, with 9 bases aligning to TRBD1. The CDR3 length is 17 residues. CDR1 is SGHAT and CDR2 is FQNNGV in the germline V gene. V was clipped by 1 base and J by 5 bases; unmatched bases: 12. Written as DNA, the CDR3 is TGTGCCAGCAGCTTAGCCCGGACAGGGGAGTATTGGAACGAGCAGTACTTC. Translation gives CASSLARTGEYWNEQYF.

The rearrangement links TRBV14 to TRBJ2-6; 8 nucleotides match TRBD1. Germline V gene sequence: CDR1 SGHDN, CDR2 FVKESK. CDR3 length: 16 residues. V gave up 4 bases and J gave up 0 bases; unmatched junction bases: 2. CDR3 region: CASSRQGSSGANVLTF. In DNA, the CDR3 is TGTGCCAGCAGCCGACAGGGGAGCTCTGGGGCCAACGTCCTGACTTTC.

The gene calls are TRBV5-1 and TRBJ2-7, with 9 bases identical to TRBD2. Germline V gives CDR1 SGHRS, CDR2 YFSETQ. V shed 4 bases, J shed 1 base, and the junction held 6 bases outside the gene matches. The CDR3 is 15 amino acids. CDR3 in amino acids: CASSPGTSISYEQYF. CDR3 DNA sequence: TGCGCCAGCAGCCCGGGGACTAGCATTTCCTACGAGCAGTACTTC. The variable domain in full, completed from reference TRBV5-1 and TRBJ2-7, reads KAGVTQTPRYLIKTRGQQVTLSCSPISGHRSVSWYQQTPGQGLQFLFEYFSETQRNKGNFPGRFSGRQFSNSRSEMNVSTLELGDSALYLCASSPGTSISYEQYFGPGTRLTVT.

V usage is TRBV19 and J usage is TRBJ1-1; D is perhaps TRBD1 (6 bases). Germline-derived CDR1 and CDR2 are LNHDA and SQIVND (reference sequence). The germline V and J ends were trimmed by 1 base and 8 bases, with 8 bases remaining between them. This CDR3 contains 12 residues. In DNA form, the CDR3 reads TGTGCCAGTAGTATAGGGACAGACGAAGCTTTCTTT. The encoded protein is CASSIGTDEAFF.

The J gene is TRBJ2-1, the V gene TRBV15; D is possibly TRBD2 (6 bases). The length of the CDR3 is 14 residues. Trimming pared 0 bases from V and 6 bases from J, leaving 9 bases between. Germline V gene data show CDR1 as LNHNV and CDR2 as YYDKDF (reference sequence). The CDR3 spells CATSRDGSRNEQFF. In DNA form, the CDR3 reads TGTGCCACCAGCAGAGACGGGAGTCGCAATGAGCAGTTCTTC.

The chain uses TRBV6-1 and TRBJ1-4; 7 bases match TRBD1. J lost 5 bases, V lost 10 bases, and 13 bases had no gene match. The CDR3 has 15 residues. Germline V gene data show CDR1 as MNHNS and CDR2 as SASEGT. The CDR3 DNA is TGTGCCACCTCGAGACAGGGCCAACCCAATGAAAAACTGTTTTTT. Encoded protein: CATSRQGQPNEKLFF.

CDR3 coding DNA: TGTGCCAGCACCAGGATTAACTATGGCTACACCTTC. The encoded protein is CASTRINYGYTF. This chain connects TRBV2 to TRBJ1-2; D call uncertain. The germline V and J ends were trimmed by 7 bases and 1 base, with 7 bases remaining between them. Germline loops: CDR1 SNHLY, CDR2 FYNNEI. The CDR3 is made up of 12 amino acids.

The rearrangement links TRBV7-2 to TRBJ1-2, with a weak D call TRBD1 (6 bases). Trimming took off 5 bases at V and 4 bases at J, with 11 bases between the two ends. Looked up from germline, CDR1 is SGHTA and CDR2 is FQGNSA. The length of the CDR3 is 13 residues. The DNA for the CDR3 is TGTGCCAGCAGCAACGACAGGCCCTATGGCTACACCTTC. Its protein is CASSNDRPYGYTF.

This chain joins TRBV7-9 and TRBJ1-5, with TRBD1 matching 10 bases. Per the germline V gene, CDR1 is SEHNR and CDR2 is FQNEAQ (reference sequence). V trimming: 5 bases; J trimming: 6 bases; junction bases outside the gene matches: 7. This CDR3 is built from 15 residues. CDR3 DNA: TGTGCCAGCAGCAGGGGACAGGGGATTATTCAGCCCCAGCATTTT. Translation: CASSRGQGIIQPQHF.

The rearrangement links TRBV9 to TRBJ2-3, with D possibly TRBD1 on 5 matching bases. Trimming took off 0 bases at V and 2 bases at J, with 10 bases between the two ends. Germline CDR1 SGDLS, CDR2 YYNGEE. CDR3 length: 15 residues. CDR3 bases: TGTGCCAGCAGCGTAGCCACAGGCTTCACAGATACGCAGTATTTT. Translation gives CASSVATGFTDTQYF.

V is TRBV28 and J is TRBJ2-2; TRBD2 matches 11 bases. Germline-derived CDR1 and CDR2 are MDHEN and SYDVKM. J was trimmed by 8 bases and V by 5 bases; bases with no gene match: 7. The CDR3 spans 15 residues. CDR3 amino acids: CASSLAGGSKGELFF. The CDR3 DNA reads TGTGCCAGCAGTCTAGCGGGAGGAAGTAAGGGGGAGCTGTTTTTT.

This clone was seen more than once but under ten times. V is TRBV11-2 and J is TRBJ2-1; 12 bases match TRBD2. The germline gives CDR1 SGHAT, CDR2 FQNNGV. CDR3 size: 15 residues. V lost 0 bases and J lost 10; bases outside the gene matches: 4. CDR3 sequence: CASSLELAGGREQFF. The DNA for the CDR3 is TGTGCCAGCAGCTTAGAACTAGCGGGAGGTCGGGAGCAGTTCTTC.

This rearrangement joins TRBV5-1 to TRBJ2-7, with 10 positions matching TRBD2. J lost 2 bases, V lost 1 base, and 15 bases had no gene match. The CDR3 contains 19 residues. Germline V gene lookup returns CDR1 SGHRS and CDR2 YFSETQ. The chain's CDR3 is CASSLRGGTSGILPYEQYF. In DNA form, the CDR3 reads TGCGCCAGCAGCTTGCGTGGTGGCACTAGCGGGATTCTACCCTACGAGCAGTACTTC.